The clone carrying this T cell receptor beta chain was detected a few times. Its specificity is unknown. The data were taken from a study of cytomegalovirus exposure and HLA in healthy donors. About the research overall: Falling in the Caucasian-associated ancestry cluster were about 80% of approximately 410 genotyped donors. Study-level results: An analysis done earlier found most TCR beta V segments productive about 90% or about 30% of the time. Later analysis associated a missense DCLRE1C variant with TCR beta V- and J-gene trimming.

This PCR relied on a set of 60 Vbeta primers and 13 Jbeta primers. The assay was immunoSEQ multiplex PCR, and TCRdb's table has in-frame clones only and misses some. This table holds around 100,000 clones, less than 85% found once. Unrecorded immune exposures were likely, despite nominal health at sampling. Sequenced sample: PBMCs. This clonotype was obtained from a man between 18 and 29 years old in good health and CMV-seronegative.

Written as DNA, the CDR3 is TGTGCCAGCGGGGGGGACAGGGATCCGAATAGCAATCAGCCCCAGCATTTT. Its translation is CASGGDRDPNSNQPQHF. The J gene is TRBJ1-5, the V gene TRBV2; 9 bases align to TRBD1. J lost 0 bases, V lost 8 bases, and 11 bases had no gene match. The CDR3 is 17 residues long. Germline CDR1 reads SNHLY; CDR2 reads FYNNEI.